These T cell receptor beta chains were read from a single sample in a study of CD8 T cells in Susac syndrome. TCRdb reprocessed the immunoSEQ multiplex PCR reads with MiXCR, giving one entry per CDR3 protein. Of about 300,000 distinct CDR3 sequences detected, almost 85% appear once; the ten largest clones hold about 0.22%. The sequenced material came from CD8+ T cells from PBMCs. All receptors come from a human donor with multiple sclerosis. CDR3s include the opening cysteine and the closing phenylalanine or tryptophan. The D gene is left open where the match is weak. Size values are once, few and many counts, or a class for expanded clones, and some rows have none.

J | V | size | D | DNA | CDR3
TRBJ2-7 | TRBV28 | NA | NA | TGTGCCAGCAGTCAGTACGAGCAGTACTTC | CASSQYEQYF
TRBJ2-5 | TRBV10-2 | few | TRBD2 | TGCGCCAGCACTTGGGGAGGTAGCGGGAGGACGGGAGAGACCCAGTACTTC | CASTWGGSGRTGETQYF
TRBJ2-1 | TRBV6-2/TRBV6-3 | NA | NA | TGTGCCAGCAGTTACTCGAGCTTCGGGGACAATGAGCAGTTCTTC | CASSYSSFGDNEQFF
TRBJ2-1 | TRBV19 | NA | NA | TGTGCCAGTAGTATGGGCGGGTACAATGAGCAGTTCTTC | CASSMGGYNEQFF
TRBJ2-7 | TRBV27 | once | NA | TGTGCCAGCAGTGACTCCCCATTGACAGATTACGAGCAGTACTTC | CASSDSPLTDYEQYF
TRBJ2-1 | TRBV15 | NA | TRBD2 | TGTGCCACCAGTTATGGGACTAGCGGGAGAAATGAGCAGTTCTTC | CATSYGTSGRNEQFF
TRBJ1-1 | TRBV7-2 | NA | TRBD1 | TGTGCCAGCAGCTTAGCGACAGGGCCTAGCACTGAAGCTTTCTTT | CASSLATGPSTEAFF
TRBJ2-7 | TRBV4-3 | NA | NA | TGCGCCAGCAGCCAATTTCAGGGCTACGAGCAGTACTTC | CASSQFQGYEQYF
TRBJ2-7 | TRBV6-1 | NA | NA | TGTGCCAGCAGCGACGGATGGAACGAGCAGTACTTC | CASSDGWNEQYF
TRBJ1-1 | TRBV30 | NA | NA | TGTGCCTGGACCCCCGGGGTCGGCACTGAAGCTTTCTTT | CAWTPGVGTEAFF
TRBJ2-7 | TRBV10-1 | NA | NA | TGCGCCAGCAGTGAGAGCGAGTCCTACGAGCAGTACTTC | CASSESESYEQYF
TRBJ2-6 | TRBV7-3 | NA | TRBD1 | TGTGCCAGCAGCCGTGACAGGGCGGCTGGGGCCAACGTCCTGACTTTC | CASSRDRAAGANVLTF
TRBJ2-1 | TRBV4-3 | NA | NA | TGCGCCAGCAGCCAATCCGGACTGGGTAGCTCCTACAATGAGCAGTTCTTC | CASSQSGLGSSYNEQFF
TRBJ2-7 | TRBV6-1 | NA | TRBD2 | TGTGCCAGCAGTGCCGGACTAGCGGGCCCTCAGCCCTACGAGCAGTACTTC | CASSAGLAGPQPYEQYF
TRBJ2-5 | TRBV6-2/TRBV6-3 | NA | NA | TGTGCCAGCAGTTACTTGACTACGGAGGAGACCCAGTACTTC | CASSYLTTEETQYF
TRBJ1-5 | TRBV2 | NA | NA | TGTGCCACCCGTCCCACGTATAGCAATCAGCCCCAGCATTTT | CATRPTYSNQPQHF
TRBJ2-3 | TRBV9 | once | NA | TGTGCCAGCAGCGCAGTTGGGACTCGCCCCACAGATACGCAGTATTTT | CASSAVGTRPTDTQYF
TRBJ1-1 | TRBV3-1 | once | NA | TGTGCCAGCAGCCAAGGCCACACAAACACTGAAGCTTTCTTT | CASSQGHTNTEAFF
TRBJ2-1 | TRBV5-1 | NA | NA | TGCGCCAGCAGCTTCGGGGCCCCCAATGAGCAGTTCTTC | CASSFGAPNEQFF
TRBJ1-1 | TRBV3-1 | NA | TRBD1 | TGTGCCAGCAGCCCAGGACAGGGGTCCTCATTGAACACTGAAGCTTTCTTT | CASSPGQGSSLNTEAFF
TRBJ1-1 | TRBV4-3 | few | NA | TGCGCCAGCAGCCAAGGCAGGGGAGTAGAGATGAACACTGAAGCTTTCTTT | CASSQGRGVEMNTEAFF
TRBJ2-3 | TRBV12-3/TRBV12-4 | NA | NA | TGTGCCAGCAGTTTATTCGCCACTAGCACAGATACGCAGTATTTT | CASSLFATSTDTQYF
TRBJ1-2 | TRBV7-9 | once | NA | TGTGCCAGCAGCTTAGACAGATCCGCGTATGGCTACACCTTC | CASSLDRSAYGYTF
TRBJ2-7 | TRBV28 | NA | NA | TGTGCCAGCAGTGTCGGACCAGACCCTTACGAGCAGTACTTC | CASSVGPDPYEQYF
TRBJ2-1 | TRBV28 | NA | NA | TGTGCCAGCAGTCGAGGGACTGCGGGCAATGAGCAGTTCTTC | CASSRGTAGNEQFF
TRBJ1-5 | TRBV27 | NA | NA | TGTGCCAGCATAAGTGACAGAGCAAACCAGCCCCAGCATTTT | CASISDRANQPQHF
TRBJ1-1 | TRBV9 | NA | NA | TGTGCCAGCAGCGTAGGAGAGGAACAGGATAACACTGAAGCTTTCTTT | CASSVGEEQDNTEAFF
TRBJ2-1 | TRBV2 | NA | NA | TGTGCCAGCATCCACGGGCCAGATACGAATGAGCAGTTCTTC | CASIHGPDTNEQFF
TRBJ2-2 | TRBV20-1 | NA | TRBD2 | TGCAGTGCTAGAAGCGGGACTAGCGTGACCGGGGAGCTGTTTTTT | CSARSGTSVTGELFF
TRBJ1-2 | TRBV7-6 | NA | TRBD1 | TGTGCCAGCAGCTGGGACAGGGAAGGCTATGGCTACACCTTC | CASSWDREGYGYTF
TRBJ2-1 | TRBV7-3 | NA | NA | TGTGCCAGCAGCTCCCACGGGCCCCCTGAGGGCAATGAGCAGTTCTTC | CASSSHGPPEGNEQFF